The T cell receptor beta chain under discussion was sequenced for a study of blood T cell repertoires in COVID-19. As for the study in general: Material from acute and convalescent COVID-19 was sourced from the United States, Italy and Spain. The cDNA or gDNA used as material had been derived from T cells, B-cell-depleted T cells, or PBMCs.

Authors' analysis steps: Nucleated cell number was recorded as an estimate derived from reference gene primer amplification. Data came from immunoSEQ multiplex PCR; TCRdb stores just in-frame clones and leaves some out. That table supplies the V and J calls and clone size; D and trimming were determined from the DNA. This sample has 270,000 or so clones, with about four fifths found just once. This CDR3 comprises 15 residues. V lost 5 bases and J 10 bases, leaving 21 bases between the germline ends. Per germline, CDR1 LNHNV and CDR2 YYDKDF (reference sequence). The genes are TRBV15 and TRBJ1-5, with a possible D match to TRBD1 (6 bases). The TCR originated in a woman aged 50 to 60 who had recovered from COVID-19. The specimen was peripheral blood. CDR3 sequence reads: CATSWGGTPHGPQHF. The DNA for the CDR3 is TGTGCCACCAGCTGGGGGGGGACACCCCATGGCCCCCAGCATTTT.